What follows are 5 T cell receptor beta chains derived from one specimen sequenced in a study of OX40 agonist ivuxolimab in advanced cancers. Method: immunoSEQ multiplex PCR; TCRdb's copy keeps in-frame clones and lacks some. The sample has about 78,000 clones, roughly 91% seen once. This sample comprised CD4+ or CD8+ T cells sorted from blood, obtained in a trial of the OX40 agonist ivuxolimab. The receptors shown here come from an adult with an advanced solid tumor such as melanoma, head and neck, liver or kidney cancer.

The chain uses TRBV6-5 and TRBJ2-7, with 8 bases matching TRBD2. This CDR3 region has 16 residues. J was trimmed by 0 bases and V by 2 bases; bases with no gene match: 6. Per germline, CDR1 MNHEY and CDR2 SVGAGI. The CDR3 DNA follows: TGTGCCAGCAGTTACGGTATCAGCGGGAGCTCCTACGAGCAGTACTTC. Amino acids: CASSYGISGSSYEQYF.

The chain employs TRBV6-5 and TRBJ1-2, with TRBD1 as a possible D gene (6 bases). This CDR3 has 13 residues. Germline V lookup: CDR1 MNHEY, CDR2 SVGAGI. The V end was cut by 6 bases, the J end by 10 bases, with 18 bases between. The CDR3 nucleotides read TGTGCCAGCAGCCCCTCGAGGAGGGGGATCTACACCTTC. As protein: CASSPSRRGIYTF.

For the CDR3, the DNA is TGTGCCAGCAGCTTAGGCCCGGTAATACAGTATTTT. Protein sequence: CASSLGPVIQYF. The chain carries TRBV11-3 and TRBJ2-3; D remains ambiguous. The length of the CDR3 is 12 residues. The V end lost 1 base, the J end lost 12 bases, and 11 bases lay between the germline ends. Germline CDR1 reads SGHNT; CDR2 reads YENEEA.

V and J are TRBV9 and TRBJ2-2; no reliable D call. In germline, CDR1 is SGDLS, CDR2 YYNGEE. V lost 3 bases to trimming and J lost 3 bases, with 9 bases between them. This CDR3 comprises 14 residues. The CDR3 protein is CASSADGHTGELFF. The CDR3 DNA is TGTGCCAGCAGCGCCGACGGCCACACCGGGGAGCTGTTTTTT.

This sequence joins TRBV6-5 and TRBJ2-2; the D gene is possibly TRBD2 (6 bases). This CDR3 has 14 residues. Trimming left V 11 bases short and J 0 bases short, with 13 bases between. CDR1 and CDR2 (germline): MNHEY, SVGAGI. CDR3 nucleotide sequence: TGTGCCTGTATCCGGGACTCGAACACCGGGGAGCTGTTTTTT. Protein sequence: CACIRDSNTGELFF.